Listed here are 5 T cell receptor beta chains from one sample, sequenced in a study of T cells in lung cancer brain metastases (dated by TCRdb to 2017 to 2018). Library creation used the immunoSEQ multiplex PCR assay. Imported from immuneACCESS, the table was reduced by TCRdb to in-frame sequences with V and J called. These copies leave out some clones; in studies compared against another copy, an unresolved V gene accounts for under half, and the cause of the remainder is not known. This sample comprises approximately 900 clones, about 92% of them detected only once. The top ten clones comprise approximately 3% of the sample. Sequencing was performed on tumor tissue from the primary lung tumor. The intended sense of this specimen's cell subset or site label: primary lung cancer lesion. The receptors stem from a middle-aged woman with non-small cell lung cancer.

V is TRBV7-8 and J is TRBJ2-1; 8 bases align to TRBD2. The CDR3 spans 14 residues. The V gene end was trimmed by 2 bases and the J gene end by 3 bases; junction bases not matched to a gene: 0. CDR1 and CDR2 from the germline V gene are SGHVS and FQNEAQ. The DNA for the CDR3 is TGTGCCAGCAGCTTACGGGGGGGCTACAATGAGCAGTTCTTC. Translating it yields CASSLRGGYNEQFF.

V and J are TRBV6-6 and TRBJ2-1; no reliable D call. The germline CDR1 and CDR2 sequences are MNHNY and SVGAGI (reference sequence). Trimming cost V 4 bases and J 0 bases, with 13 bases left between them. The length of the CDR3 is 16 residues. CDR3 sequence reads: CASSSAVSSSYNEQFF. The CDR3 DNA reads TGTGCCAGCAGTTCCGCTGTGAGTAGCTCCTACAATGAGCAGTTCTTC.

The V and J genes are TRBV30 and TRBJ1-2; D is ambiguous. Germline values: CDR1 GTSNPN, CDR2 SVGIG (reference sequence). The CDR3 loop spans 11 amino acids. V was clipped by 4 bases and J by 6 bases, with 9 bases between them. The CDR3, as DNA: TGTGCCTGGATGCGGGTTAATGGCTACACCTTC. Amino acids: CAWMRVNGYTF. Based on the CDR3 plus reference TRBV30 and TRBJ1-2, the full variable domain is SQTIHQWPATLVQPVGSPLSLECTVEGTSNPNLYWYRQAAGRGLQLLFYSVGIGQISSEVPQNLSASRPQDRQFILSSKKLLLSDSGFYLCAWMRVNGYTFGSGTRLTVV.

This chain connects TRBV18 to TRBJ1-2, with TRBD1 identical over 11 bases. Germline CDR1 is KGHSH and CDR2 is LQKENI. Trimming removed 6 bases from V and 7 bases from J; junction bases left unmatched: 4. CDR3 length equals 13 residues. The CDR3, as DNA: TGTGCCAGCTCCGCCGGGACAGGGGGTGGCTACACCTTC. It encodes CASSAGTGGGYTF.

The chain combines TRBV11-3 with TRBJ2-1; 10 bases are a match to TRBD2. CDR1 and CDR2 (germline): SGHNT, YENEEA. V lost 8 bases to trimming and J lost 7 bases; unmatched junction nucleotides: 11. CDR3 length: 15 residues. The chain's CDR3 is CASSAGGPLRNEQFF. In DNA, the CDR3 is TGTGCCAGCTCAGCGGGAGGGCCCTTGAGGAATGAGCAGTTCTTC.